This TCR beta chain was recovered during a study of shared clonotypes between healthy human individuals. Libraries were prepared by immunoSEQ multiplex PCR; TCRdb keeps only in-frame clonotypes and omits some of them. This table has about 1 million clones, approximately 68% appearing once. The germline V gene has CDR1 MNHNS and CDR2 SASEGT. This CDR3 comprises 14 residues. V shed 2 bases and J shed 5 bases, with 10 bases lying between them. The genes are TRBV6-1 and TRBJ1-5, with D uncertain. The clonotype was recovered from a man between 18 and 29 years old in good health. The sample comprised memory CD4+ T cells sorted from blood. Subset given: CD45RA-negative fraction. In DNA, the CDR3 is TGTGCCAGCAGTGAATTGGCAGGATATCAGCCCCAGCATTTT. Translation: CASSELAGYQPQHF.